This is a list of T cell receptor beta chains from one sample in a study of OX40 agonist ivuxolimab in advanced cancers. The protocol was immunoSEQ multiplex PCR, while the TCRdb copy is restricted to in-frame clones and leaves out a portion. This sample yields over 65,000 clones, of which approximately 92% are seen a single time; approximately 0.3% belongs to the top ten. The sample consisted of CD4+ or CD8+ T cells sorted from blood, taken in a trial of the OX40 agonist ivuxolimab. The receptors here all came from an adult with an advanced solid tumor such as melanoma, head and neck, liver or kidney cancer. CDR3s include the opening cysteine and the closing phenylalanine or tryptophan. Each record gives: CDR3 length, clone size, D gene, J gene, V gene, CDR3 DNA, CDR3 protein. The D gene is left open where the match is weak. The listing skips clone size in some rows; elsewhere it reads once, few, many or a size class.

>13|-|-|TRBJ1-4|TRBV19
TGTGCCAGTAGTCCGGATTATAATGAAAAACTGTTTTTT
CASSPDYNEKLFF
>11|-|-|TRBJ2-5|TRBV2
TGTGCCGGCGCGTACCAAGAGACCCAGTACTTC
CAGAYQETQYF
>15|-|-|TRBJ2-7|TRBV28
TGTGCCAGCAGTTTAAGGGGTCAGGGATTGGACGAGCAGTACTTC
CASSLRGQGLDEQYF
>14|-|TRBD1|TRBJ1-2|TRBV6-5
TGTGCCAGCAGTTACTCCACAGGGGAATATGGCTACACCTTC
CASSYSTGEYGYTF
>19|-|TRBD1|TRBJ1-4|TRBV27
TGTGCCAGCAGTTTCGAATGGGGCAGGGGGCTCGGTGAAAATGAAAAACTGTTTTTT
CASSFEWGRGLGENEKLFF
>12|-|-|TRBJ1-1|TRBV5-8
TGTGCCAGCAGCCGCCGAAATTCTGAAGCTTTCTTT
CASSRRNSEAFF
>12|-|-|TRBJ2-7|TRBV27
TGTGCCAGCAGTTTTATGGGGGGCGAGCAGTACTTC
CASSFMGGEQYF
>14|-|TRBD1|TRBJ2-5|TRBV18
TGTGCCAGCTCACCGGACAGGGGGCGAGAGACCCAGTACTTC
CASSPDRGRETQYF
>15|-|-|TRBJ2-2|TRBV5-1
TGCGCCAGCCAACTGGACAGCGCGAACACCGGGGAGCTGTTTTTT
CASQLDSANTGELFF
>15|-|-|TRBJ2-3|TRBV5-3
TGTGCCAGCAGCCCGGGGGCAACGAGCACAGATACGCAGTATTTT
CASSPGATSTDTQYF
>16|few|-|TRBJ1-6|TRBV9
TGTGCCAGCAGCGTAGCAGCTCTGGGGGGTAATTCACCCCTCCACTTT
CASSVAALGGNSPLHF
>16|-|-|TRBJ2-1|TRBV19
TGTGCCAGTTCCCTCATCCTCAGTCTAGAATACAATGAGCAGTTCTTC
CASSLILSLEYNEQFF
>17|-|-|TRBJ1-2|TRBV11-2
TGTGCCAGCAGCTTAGATATGGGAAGGTGGGGGTCCGATGGCTACACCTTC
CASSLDMGRWGSDGYTF
>15|-|TRBD2|TRBJ2-7|TRBV5-6
TGTGCCAGCAGCTTGGTGGCTAGCGGGAGCGGGGAGCAGTACTTC
CASSLVASGSGEQYF